This T cell receptor (beta chain) was identified in a study of blood T cell repertoires in COVID-19. About the study: The cDNA or gDNA used as material had been derived from T cells, B-cell-depleted T cells, or PBMCs.

Per the original data handling: Quantification of nucleated cells was approximated via reference gene primer amplification. Measured with immunoSEQ multiplex PCR; TCRdb has only the in-frame clones, and not every one. V and J calls and clone size are given by that table; D and trimming were obtained from the DNA. The table includes some 28,000 clones, about 85% detected once. The CDR3 spans 15 residues. The clonotype originates from a human donor in a cohort sampled during active COVID-19. V gene TRBV21-1 combines with J gene TRBJ1-5; TRBD1 reflects the table's D call only, with no check against the DNA. TRBV21-1 corresponds to a pseudogene. The specimen was peripheral blood. In nucleotides, the CDR3 is TGTGCCAGCAGGGTTACAGGGACCGCCAATCAGCCCCAGCATTTT. It translates to CASRVTGTANQPQHF.